A single T cell receptor beta chain is shown here with its context. No antigen is known for it. The sample is drawn from a study of cytomegalovirus exposure and HLA in healthy donors. Overall study findings and caveats: Rarity characterized most TCR sequences, yet some public TCRs appeared in many donors. Reported performance of the classifier showed diagnosis of cytomegalovirus status with high specificity and sensitivity. There were around 160 TCR beta chains listed as cytomegalovirus-associated. Subsequent analysis found a tendency for first-cohort TCR clusters to co-occur within the 120 or so validation repertoires.

The table came from immunoSEQ multiplex PCR; TCRdb's copy has only in-frame clones and leaves some out. The repertoire holds over 200,000 clones, with around 90% as singletons. The source of this sequence is a young woman in good health and CMV-seronegative. What was sequenced was PBMCs.

The CDR3: CASSQSLAEYNEQFF. The CDR3 DNA follows: TGTGCCAGCAGTCAATCACTAGCGGAATACAATGAGCAGTTCTTC. The chain combines TRBV6-4 with TRBJ2-1, with 8 positions matching TRBD2. Germline V gives CDR1 MRHNA, CDR2 SNTAGT. CDR3 length: 15 amino acids. V lost 5 bases and J lost 4; bases outside the gene matches: 7.